This entry is about one TCR beta chain. Its cognate antigen is unknown. CDR1 and CDR2 (germline): SGHVS, FQNEAQ. The CDR3 totals 13 residues. Trimming pared 4 bases from V and 5 bases from J, leaving 11 bases between. The sample is drawn from a study of cytomegalovirus exposure and HLA in healthy donors. Points from the study as a whole: Across donors, most TCRs were seen rarely, yet some public ones were widespread. Among TCR beta chains, those listed as cytomegalovirus-associated numbered over 150. Immune exposure information comprised only CMV serostatus. A later analysis found TCR association rates differed by HLA locus, highest for DRB1 and lowest for HLA-C.

The PCR contained 60 Vbeta and 13 Jbeta primers. TCRdb keeps only in-frame clones here, not all; method: immunoSEQ multiplex PCR. The repertoire holds about 140,000 clones, 76% seen once, with almost 4% in the top ten. The V gene is TRBV7-8, the J gene TRBJ2-5; D is ambiguous. The sequencing sample was made of PBMCs. This clonotype was obtained from a man aged 18 to 29 in good health and CMV-seronegative. For the CDR3, the DNA is TGTGCCAGCAGCTCGTCCCACGGGGAGACCCAGTACTTC. Translated, it gives CASSSSHGETQYF.